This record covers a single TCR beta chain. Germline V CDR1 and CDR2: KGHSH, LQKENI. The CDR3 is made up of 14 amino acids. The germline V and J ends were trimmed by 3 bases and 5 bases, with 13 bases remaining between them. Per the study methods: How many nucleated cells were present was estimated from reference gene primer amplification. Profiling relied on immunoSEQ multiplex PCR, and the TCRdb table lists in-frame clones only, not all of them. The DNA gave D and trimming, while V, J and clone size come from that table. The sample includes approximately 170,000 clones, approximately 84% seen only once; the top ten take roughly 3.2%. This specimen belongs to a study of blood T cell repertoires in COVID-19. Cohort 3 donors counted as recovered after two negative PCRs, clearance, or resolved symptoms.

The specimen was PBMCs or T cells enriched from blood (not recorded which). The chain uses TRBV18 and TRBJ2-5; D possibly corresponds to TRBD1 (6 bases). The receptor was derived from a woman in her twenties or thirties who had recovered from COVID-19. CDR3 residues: CASSPWAGVETQYF. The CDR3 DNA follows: TGTGCCAGCTCACCTTGGGCAGGGGTGGAGACCCAGTACTTC.